This is a list of T cell receptor beta chains from one sample in a study of Ad26.COV2.S vaccination and SARS-CoV-2 variants. Libraries were prepared by immunoSEQ multiplex PCR; TCRdb keeps only in-frame clonotypes and omits some of them. The table has approximately 250,000 clones, approximately 88% seen once. The starting material was peripheral blood, obtained in a trial of Ad26.COV2.S vaccine versus placebo. The receptors were gathered from a person aged 18-60 years who received the Ad26.COV2.S COVID-19 vaccine or a placebo. Both conserved end residues are part of each CDR3. The D gene is left open where the match is weak.

v_gene: TRBV6-5
j_gene: TRBJ1-5
d_gene: .
CDR3aa: CASSHAKNQPQHF
CDR3nt: TGTGCCAGCAGTCACGCCAAAAATCAGCCCCAGCATTTT

v_gene: TRBV5-1
j_gene: TRBJ1-4
d_gene: TRBD1
CDR3aa: CASSLVGLGQGEKLFF
CDR3nt: TGCGCCAGCAGCTTGGTTGGGTTGGGACAGGGAGAAAAACTGTTTTTT

v_gene: TRBV18
j_gene: TRBJ2-3
d_gene: .
CDR3aa: CASSRPGGALADTQYF
CDR3nt: TGTGCCAGCTCTCGCCCAGGAGGGGCGCTTGCAGATACGCAGTATTTT

v_gene: TRBV9
j_gene: TRBJ1-5
d_gene: .
CDR3aa: CASSPSYQPQHF
CDR3nt: TGTGCCAGCAGCCCCTCCTATCAGCCCCAGCATTTT

v_gene: TRBV19
j_gene: TRBJ1-4
d_gene: TRBD1
CDR3aa: CASSIGWTGDKLFF
CDR3nt: TGTGCCAGTAGTATAGGTTGGACAGGGGACAAACTGTTTTTT

v_gene: TRBV19
j_gene: TRBJ2-4
d_gene: .
CDR3aa: CASTRTQELAKNIQYF
CDR3nt: TGTGCCAGTACCCGAACCCAGGAACTAGCCAAAAACATTCAGTACTTC

v_gene: TRBV9
j_gene: TRBJ1-2
d_gene: TRBD1
CDR3aa: CASSVDYRGELTF
CDR3nt: TGTGCCAGCAGCGTAGACTACAGGGGGGAACTCACCTTC

v_gene: TRBV5-6
j_gene: TRBJ2-3
d_gene: TRBD1
CDR3aa: CASSRTGGTDTQYF
CDR3nt: TGTGCCAGCAGCCGGACAGGGGGCACAGATACGCAGTATTTT

v_gene: TRBV20-1
j_gene: TRBJ2-3
d_gene: .
CDR3aa: CSASSGDTQYF
CDR3nt: TGCAGTGCTAGTTCAGGAGATACGCAGTATTTT

v_gene: TRBV19
j_gene: TRBJ2-5
d_gene: .
CDR3aa: CASSIGGGVETQYF
CDR3nt: TGTGCCAGTAGTATAGGAGGCGGGGTAGAGACCCAGTACTTC